What follows is one TCR beta chain and its context. Antigen specificity is unknown. Time point given: baseline, week 1 (first vaccination visit). Treatment here: pre-vaccination baseline after standard-of-care therapy. Each tumor in the donors was a new WHO grade 3 or 4 astrocytoma, IDH1-mutant and ATRX-lost. The sample belongs to a study of a mutant IDH1 vaccine in newly diagnosed glioma. Study at large: Treated individuals were roughly 62% male and roughly 38% female, averaging 40.4 years of age.

Method: immunoSEQ multiplex PCR; TCRdb's copy keeps in-frame clones and lacks some. The sample contains tens of thousands of clones, 80% to 90% of which appear only once. Study-wide findings and caveats: Vaccination elicited immune responses in approximately 93% of patients. Pseudoprogression seemed unrelated to changes in top peripheral T cell clonotypes.

This TCR derives from a man aged 18-30 years with glioma. The sequencing used PBMCs, collected from a glioma patient treated with radiotherapy, temozolomide or both.

Here the CDR3 reads CASRVLYEQYF. CDR3 sequence (DNA): TGTGCCAGCAGGGTTCTCTACGAGCAGTACTTC. The chain has TRBV6-6 and TRBJ2-7; no definite D call. Per the germline V gene, CDR1 is MNHNY and CDR2 is SVGAGI (reference sequence). CDR3 length: 11 residues. Between the trimmed V and J ends, which lost 6 bases and 3 bases, there was a span of 6 bases.